This T cell receptor (beta chain) is drawn from a study of blood T cell repertoires in COVID-19 (dated by TCRdb to the early 2020s). For the wider study: Samples covering the acute and convalescent phases of COVID-19 were provided by collaborators in the United States, Italy and Spain. The prospective study material was composed of cDNA or gDNA derived from T cells, B-cell-depleted T cells, or PBMCs. Subjects who had been exposed to COVID-19, were actively infected with it, or had recovered from it provided the deeply sampled blood TCRbeta repertoires that made up the dataset. The repertoires were released in a freely available public database meant as a resource for research on the immune response to SARS-CoV-2. Samples came from the ongoing ImmuneRACE study (first 160 participants) plus 1,254 subjects from 6 global collaborators. Sample metadata almost always included a de-identified subject ID, COVID-19 status, age in years and sex. Where available, HLA class I and class II types were obtained from metadata supplied by the sample provider rather than from assay-based typing.

Inclusive of the bounding cysteine and phenylalanine, the CDR3 is 15 residues long. CDR3 DNA only is kept here, 45 bases in frame from base 1. After removal of 0 bases from V and 6 bases from J, the junction retains 7 bases not matched to a gene. The germline V gene (reference sequence) gives CDR1 as SEHNR and CDR2 as FQNEAQ. TCRbeta CDR3 regions were amplified from genomic DNA using the immunoSEQ Assay, a bias-controlled multiplex PCR. As for the original processing: Within the assay, amplification of reference gene primers was used to estimate how many nucleated cells each sample contained. Sequence reads were collapsed and filtered to measure the absolute abundance of every unique TCRbeta CDR3 rearrangement. Productive Simpson clonality was computed per sample as the square root of Simpson's diversity index over productive rearrangements. TCRdb limited this immuneACCESS table to in-frame rearrangements with V and J called. A share of clones is missing; checked studies link under half to unresolved V genes, and the rest is unexplained. Clone size and V and J calls were adopted from that table, with D and trimming inferred from the DNA. Here the sample has 250,000 or so clones; 80% to 90% occur a single time. Roughly 3% of the sample rests with the top ten.

General findings and caveats noted by the study authors: Clinical and demographic metadata were provided uncurated, with the amount varying by source and participant.

Enrolling through a virtual design, the prospective study's participants ranged in age from about 18 to 89 years and lived across some 23 United States geographic areas. In the prospective study, cohorts were assigned on the basis of participant-reported clinical history obtained from a screening survey and a study questionnaire. Exposed participants had been in contact with someone with a PCR-confirmed or clinician-diagnosed COVID-19 case within 2 weeks of study entry. In the prospective study, mobile phlebotomists collected whole blood, serum and a nasopharyngeal or oropharyngeal swab from each participant. Additional blood draws and questionnaires over an approximately 2-month period could optionally be provided by prospective study participants. Before DNA extraction, blood samples from the prospective study were shipped at room temperature or frozen. On this clone itself: The antigen it binds to is not known. No base qualities exist here, and no much larger clone lies one base off it.

The TCR was taken from a woman aged 35 to 49 who had been exposed to COVID-19. Sequenced sample: PBMCs or T cells enriched from blood (not recorded which). Here the chain combines TRBV7-9 and TRBJ2-7; the junction holds 8 bases that match TRBD2. The DNA is as follows: TGTGCCAGCAGCTTAGCGTCTAGCGGGCTCCTCGAGCAGTACTTC. Translated, it reads CASSLASSGLLEQYF.